Below are 26 T cell receptor beta chains sequenced from a single sample in a study of metastatic and nonmetastatic thyroid tumors. No treatment of any kind had been given to any patient before thyroid surgery. TCRdb reanalyzed the PCR reads via MiXCR. The sample contains some 10,000 clones, 11% of which appear only once. Sequenced: tumor tissue. The origin of the receptors is a female donor with papillary thyroid cancer or a benign thyroid nodule (not recorded which). Some clones in this sample may be carry-over from other donors' samples.

Many counts were recorded for this clone. The rearrangement uses TRBV4-1 and TRBJ2-6; D is undetermined. V dropped 1 base and J dropped 1 base, with 14 bases sitting between them. This CDR3 region has 18 residues. Germline V gives CDR1 MGHRA, CDR2 YSYEKL. Here the CDR3 reads CASSQANLVGSGANVLTF. DNA for the CDR3: TGCGCCAGCAGCCAAGCAAATCTCGTAGGGTCTGGGGCCAACGTCCTGACTTTC.

The table lists this clone with many counts. The chain has TRBV5-1 and TRBJ1-3, with TRBD1 identical over 7 bases. Germline loops: CDR1 SGHRS, CDR2 YFSETQ. Trimming removed 4 bases from V and 0 bases from J; junction bases left unmatched: 7. This CDR3 is built from 16 residues. The CDR3 sequence is CASSAGQANSGNTIYF. DNA for the CDR3: TGCGCCAGCAGCGCAGGACAGGCTAACTCTGGAAACACCATATATTTT.

The genes are TRBV28 and TRBJ2-2, with a possible D match to TRBD2 (6 bases). The CDR3 contains 16 residues. Germline loops: CDR1 MDHEN, CDR2 SYDVKM. Between the trimmed V and J ends, which lost 3 bases and 6 bases, there was a span of 17 bases. DNA for the CDR3: TGTGCCAGCAGTTTTGTGGGGGGACTGGGGTCCGGGGAGCTGTTTTTT. Translated, it gives CASSFVGGLGSGELFF.

In this sample, this clone turned up many times. This chain links TRBV9 with TRBJ2-2, with 8 positions matching TRBD1. After removal of 4 bases from V and 6 bases from J, the junction contained 11 bases not matched to a gene. The CDR3 is made up of 16 amino acids. The germline V gene has CDR1 SGDLS and CDR2 YYNGEE. The CDR3 nucleotides read TGTGCCAGCAGCCCCCGCCGGACAGGGACCCCCGGGGAGCTGTTTTTT. Residues: CASSPRRTGTPGELFF.

At least ten counts were recorded for this clone. The chain is built from TRBV11-1 and TRBJ2-3; D is ambiguous. The CDR3 loop spans 11 amino acids. Germline V gene lookup returns CDR1 SGHAT and CDR2 FQDESV (reference sequence). Trimming took off 5 bases at V and 5 bases at J, with 5 bases between the two ends. The CDR3 DNA is TGTGCCAGCAGCAAGCGAGATACGCAGTATTTT. Translated, it gives CASSKRDTQYF.

In its sample, this clone was seen many times. At one end, the junction sequence differs from germline, possibly due to a read error. CDR3 amino acids: CASSGAGQTQGTQYF. The CDR3 nucleotides read TGTGCCAGCAGCGGAGCGGGACAGACCCAAGGGACCCAGTACTTC. The rearrangement links TRBV7-6 to TRBJ2-5, with D tentatively TRBD1 or TRBD2 (7 bases each). The V gene's germline CDR1 is SGHVS and CDR2 FNYEAQ. The CDR3 extends over 15 amino acids.

This clone ranks as medium-sized (0.01 to 0.1%). The rearrangement uses TRBV6-1 and TRBJ1-1; D is ambiguous. V was shortened by 11 bases and J by 0 bases, with 7 bases between the two germline ends. CDR1 and CDR2 from the germline V gene are MNHNS and SASEGT. The CDR3 length is 11 residues. DNA for the CDR3: TGTGCCGTTCAAATGAACACTGAAGCTTTCTTT. Protein product: CAVQMNTEAFF.

By proportion, this clone is medium-sized. The CDR3 sequence: CASRTTGTGNYGYTF. The DNA for the CDR3 is TGTGCCAGCAGGACGACCGGAACAGGCAACTATGGCTACACCTTC. The chain uses TRBV12-3 or TRBV12-4 and TRBJ1-2; D possibly corresponds to TRBD1 (5 bases). With 6 bases removed from V and 2 bases from J, the gap between germline ends came to 16 bases. The CDR3 totals 15 residues.

V and J are TRBV6-2 or TRBV6-3 and TRBJ1-2; no clear D. The CDR3 covers 11 residues. Germline-derived CDR1 and CDR2 are MNHEY and SVGEGT. Trimming removed 4 bases at V and 3 bases at J, with 3 bases between. CDR3 nucleotides: TGTGCCAGCAGTTCCTACTATGGCTACACCTTC. The encoded protein is CASSSYYGYTF.

Many counts were recorded for this clone. The chain combines TRBV29-1 with TRBJ1-1, with a possible D match to TRBD1 (6 bases). The CDR3 covers 13 residues. CDR1 is SQVTM, CDR2 ANQGSEA, per germline. The ends were cut back, 4 bases at V and 1 base at J, with 10 bases in the middle. Written as DNA, the CDR3 is TGCAGCGTTGTGGACAGTCGGAACACTGAAGCTTTCTTT. Residues: CSVVDSRNTEAFF.

The V call is TRBV28, the J call TRBJ2-3, with 9 nucleotides matching TRBD2. The V segment lost 6 bases and the J segment 6 bases; nucleotides outside the gene matches: 13. Looked up from germline, CDR1 is MDHEN and CDR2 is SYDVKM. The CDR3 sequence is 16 residues long. Written as DNA, the CDR3 is TGTGCCAGCAGCCAAAACGGGGCGGGAGGGCGGGATACGCAGTATTTT. Its protein product is CASSQNGAGGRDTQYF.

In its sample, this clone ranks as medium-sized (0.01 to 0.1%). J is TRBJ1-6 and V is TRBV27; D might be TRBD1 (5 bases). With 2 bases removed from V and 7 bases from J, the gap between germline ends came to 12 bases. The CDR3 totals 15 residues. Germline lookup yields CDR1 MNHEY and CDR2 SMNVEV (reference sequence). The CDR3 bases are TGTGCCAGCAGTTTAGAACTGGGGCCGAATTCACCCCTCCACTTT. This gives the protein CASSLELGPNSPLHF.

The CDR3 protein is CAWSVTGSGANVLTF. The DNA of the CDR3 is TGTGCCTGGAGTGTTACGGGGTCTGGGGCCAACGTCCTGACTTTC. The genes are TRBV19 and TRBJ2-6; D may be TRBD2 (5 bases). With 11 bases removed from V and 1 base from J, the gap between germline ends came to 15 bases. Germline loops: CDR1 LNHDA, CDR2 SQIVND (reference sequence). This CDR3 comprises 15 residues.

Ten or more counts support this clone. The chain combines TRBV5-4 with TRBJ2-1; 7 bases map to TRBD2. This CDR3 is 14 amino acids long. The germline V gene encodes CDR1 SGHNT and CDR2 YYREEE (reference sequence). V lost 2 bases to trimming and J lost 6 bases; unmatched junction nucleotides: 5. The chain's CDR3 is CASSLAGRSNEQFF. CDR3 nucleotides: TGTGCCAGCAGCTTAGCGGGGAGGTCCAATGAGCAGTTCTTC.

The V gene is TRBV11-2, the J gene TRBJ2-7; no reliable D call. Trimming cost V 5 bases and J 0 bases, with 11 bases left between them. The CDR3 is 14 residues long. CDR1 SGHAT and CDR2 FQNNGV come from the germline V gene. CDR3 nucleotides: TGTGCCAGCAGCGCATCCCTTAGCTCCTACGAGCAGTACGTC. Translating it yields CASSASLSSYEQYV.

This clone was seen at least ten times. A read error may be the cause here, since a much bigger clone is one base away. The chain has TRBV6-1 and TRBJ2-6; D is unclear. CDR1 and CDR2 (germline): MNHNS, SASEGT. The CDR3 is 14 residues long. The DNA for the CDR3 is TGTGCCAGCAGTGGCCCCGGTGGGGTCAACGTCCTGACTTTC. Amino acids: CASSGPGGVNVLTF.

This clone occurred many times. One end of the junction fails to match germline, which may point to a read error. The chain recombines TRBV30 with TRBJ1-1; maybe TRBD1 (5 bases). The CDR3 runs 14 residues. Germline V gene lookup returns CDR1 GTSNPN and CDR2 SVGIG (reference sequence). CDR3 DNA: TGTGCCTCACACACCCGGGACGGTCGAACTGGAGCTTTCTTT. It translates to CASHTRDGRTGAFF.

As concerns this clone: The conserved phenylalanine or tryptophan is not found at the CDR3 terminus, so this likely reflects a read error. The V call is TRBV18, the J call TRBJ1-1; TRBD1 matches 8 bases. The CDR3 consists of 14 residues. Germline-derived CDR1 and CDR2 are KGHSH and LQKENI. CDR3 amino acids: CANSQTGQGFEAFS. The CDR3 DNA reads TGTGCCAACTCACAAACCGGACAGGGCTTTGAAGCTTTCTCT.

This clone occurred many times. The chain joins TRBV20-1 to TRBJ2-2, with 7 bases matching TRBD1. Germline V gene lookup returns CDR1 DFQATT and CDR2 SNEGSKA (reference sequence). The V and J ends lost 6 bases and 4 bases, in that order; junction bases with no gene match: 11. This CDR3 region has 15 residues. As DNA, the CDR3 is TGCAGTGCCGAAGAGGGGGCTTCTGGCACCGGGGAGCTGTTTTTT. Protein sequence: CSAEEGASGTGELFF.

In this sample, this clone turned up many times. Other nucleotide sequences from this sample produce the same CDR3. The gene calls are TRBV5-1 and TRBJ2-5, with D possibly matching TRBD1 (5 bases). The CDR3 sequence is 12 residues long. Trimming took 4 bases from V and 4 from J, leaving 8 bases between them. Per germline, CDR1 SGHRS and CDR2 YFSETQ. The CDR3 coding sequence is TGCGCCAGCAGCCTGGGGCGAGAGACCCAGTACTTC. Protein sequence: CASSLGRETQYF.

The chain combines TRBV20-1 with TRBJ2-2; weak D call: TRBD1 (5 bases). The V end was cut by 7 bases, the J end by 4 bases, with 22 bases between. The CDR3 runs to 16 residues. Germline V gives CDR1 DFQATT, CDR2 SNEGSKA (reference sequence). CDR3 bases: TGCAGTGTTAGGAGATGGCGAGACAGTCCCACCGGGGAGCTGTTTTTT. Protein sequence: CSVRRWRDSPTGELFF.

At least ten counts were recorded for this clone. The J gene is TRBJ2-7, the V gene TRBV4-1; D is unresolved. The CDR3 covers 13 residues. Germline V CDR1 and CDR2: MGHRA, YSYEKL. V lost 0 bases to trimming and J lost 3 bases, with 6 bases between them. The CDR3: CASSQEKVYEQYF. CDR3 bases: TGCGCCAGCAGCCAAGAGAAGGTCTACGAGCAGTACTTC.

The chain joins TRBV20-1 to TRBJ1-2; D uncertain. Germline CDR1 reads DFQATT; CDR2 reads SNEGSKA (reference sequence). The CDR3 contains 12 residues. Trimming took 2 bases from V and 4 from J, leaving 8 bases between them. The CDR3 sequence: CSARWGGYGYTF. CDR3 DNA: TGCAGTGCTAGATGGGGAGGCTATGGCTACACCTTC.

By proportion, this clone is medium-sized (0.01 to 0.1%). This sequence joins TRBV6-1 and TRBJ2-1, with a weak D call TRBD2 (5 bases). CDR3 length equals 14 residues. The V gene lost 2 bases and the J gene lost 8 bases, with 13 bases spanning the gap. Germline CDR1 is MNHNS and CDR2 is SASEGT. CDR3 sequence: CASSEPSRAHEQFF. CDR3 sequence (DNA): TGTGCCAGCAGTGAACCCTCGCGGGCCCATGAGCAGTTCTTC.

By sample share, this clone is medium-sized. This sequence joins TRBV2 and TRBJ2-7, with TRBD1 matching over 9 bases. Germline assignment: CDR1 SNHLY and CDR2 FYNNEI. With V trimmed by 6 bases and J by 0 bases, 12 bases remained unmatched. This CDR3 spans 17 amino acids. CDR3 sequence: CASRSRPGQGFSYEQYF. As DNA, the CDR3 is TGTGCCAGCAGGTCCCGTCCAGGACAGGGGTTCTCCTACGAGCAGTACTTC.

V usage is TRBV6-1 and J usage is TRBJ1-1, with 7 nucleotides matching TRBD1. The CDR3 has 15 amino acids. V lost 6 bases, J lost 3 bases, and 10 bases stayed unmatched. Germline-derived CDR1 and CDR2 are MNHNS and SASEGT. As DNA, the CDR3 is TGTGCCAGCAGCTCGATACAGGGGATGCACACTGAAGCTTTCTTT. Protein sequence: CASSSIQGMHTEAFF.